A selection of T cell receptor beta chains follows, all from one sample in a study of cytomegalovirus exposure and HLA in healthy donors. Profiled with immunoSEQ multiplex PCR; TCRdb holds only in-frame clones, not every one. This sample yields 150,000 to 200,000 clones, of which 75% are seen a single time; over 4% belongs to the top ten. The sequencing sample was made of PBMCs. The source is a male donor in good health and CMV-seronegative. CDR3s include the opening cysteine and the closing phenylalanine or tryptophan. The D gene is left open where the match is weak. Where a row states a size, it is once, few, many or the class of an expanded clone; other rows omit it.

J gene: TRBJ1-1
V gene: TRBV29-1
D gene: NA
clone size: NA
CDR3 length: 12
CDR3 DNA: TGCAGCGTTCAGGGTCGGGTCACTGAAGCTTTCTTT
CDR3 protein: CSVQGRVTEAFF

J gene: TRBJ1-2
V gene: TRBV7-9
D gene: TRBD1
clone size: few
CDR3 length: 17
CDR3 DNA: TGTGCCAGCAGCTTACTGGCGGGACAGGGGGTAACGGATGGCTACACCTTC
CDR3 protein: CASSLLAGQGVTDGYTF

J gene: TRBJ1-2
V gene: TRBV4-3
D gene: NA
clone size: NA
CDR3 length: 16
CDR3 DNA: TGCGCCAGCAGCCAAGATCTGGCAGCCCGGGGGGATGGCTACACCTTC
CDR3 protein: CASSQDLAARGDGYTF

J gene: TRBJ2-7
V gene: TRBV7-3
D gene: TRBD2
clone size: NA
CDR3 length: 15
CDR3 DNA: TGTGCCAGCAGCTTCCTAGCGGGAGGGCCTTACGAGCAGTACTTC
CDR3 protein: CASSFLAGGPYEQYF

J gene: TRBJ2-6
V gene: TRBV18
D gene: NA
clone size: NA
CDR3 length: 18
CDR3 DNA: TGTGCCAGCTCACCAATCCACCAGGGAAGCACTGGGGCCAACGTCCTGACTTTC
CDR3 protein: CASSPIHQGSTGANVLTF

J gene: TRBJ2-5
V gene: TRBV27
D gene: TRBD1
clone size: NA
CDR3 length: 14
CDR3 DNA: TGTGCCAGCAGCGTTGGGACAGTCCAAGAGACCCAGTACTTC
CDR3 protein: CASSVGTVQETQYF

J gene: TRBJ2-4
V gene: TRBV14
D gene: NA
clone size: NA
CDR3 length: 12
CDR3 DNA: TGTGCCAGCGGCGTAGGGGCTTCCATTCAGTACTTC
CDR3 protein: CASGVGASIQYF

J gene: TRBJ2-1
V gene: TRBV5-1
D gene: TRBD2
clone size: NA
CDR3 length: 15
CDR3 DNA: TGCGCCAGCAGCTTAGGACTAGTGATAGCCAATGAGCAGTTCTTC
CDR3 protein: CASSLGLVIANEQFF

J gene: TRBJ1-5
V gene: TRBV18
D gene: NA
clone size: NA
CDR3 length: 16
CDR3 DNA: TGTGCCAGCTCACCATTCAGGGCCCGGGGCAATCAGCCCCAGCATTTT
CDR3 protein: CASSPFRARGNQPQHF

J gene: TRBJ2-5
V gene: TRBV7-3
D gene: TRBD2
clone size: NA
CDR3 length: 14
CDR3 DNA: TGTGCCAGCACTGCCGGGGGGACTAGCGGGAGAATGGACTTC
CDR3 protein: CASTAGGTSGRMDF

J gene: TRBJ2-7
V gene: TRBV5-1
D gene: NA
clone size: NA
CDR3 length: 14
CDR3 DNA: TGCGCCAGCAGCGGCCGGGAGCCTATCTACGAGCAGTACTTC
CDR3 protein: CASSGREPIYEQYF

J gene: TRBJ1-4
V gene: TRBV4-2
D gene: TRBD1
clone size: NA
CDR3 length: 13
CDR3 DNA: TGTGCCAGCCAGGGGGAAGTGAGTGAAAAACTGTTTTTT
CDR3 protein: CASQGEVSEKLFF

J gene: TRBJ2-3
V gene: TRBV5-8
D gene: TRBD1
clone size: few
CDR3 length: 14
CDR3 DNA: TGTGCCAGCAGCTTGGGGGACAGGGAAGATACGCAGTATTTT
CDR3 protein: CASSLGDREDTQYF

J gene: TRBJ2-7
V gene: TRBV14
D gene: NA
clone size: NA
CDR3 length: 14
CDR3 DNA: TGTGCCAGCAGCTGGGCCCCGGGGGCCTACGAGCAGTACTTC
CDR3 protein: CASSWAPGAYEQYF

J gene: TRBJ1-2
V gene: TRBV28
D gene: TRBD1
clone size: NA
CDR3 length: 14
CDR3 DNA: TGTGCCAGCAGTTTCAGGGACAGCCTATTTGGCTACACCTTC
CDR3 protein: CASSFRDSLFGYTF

J gene: TRBJ1-3
V gene: TRBV5-1
D gene: NA
clone size: NA
CDR3 length: 16
CDR3 DNA: TGCGCCAGCAGCTTGGAAGCTTTCCGCTCTGGAAACACCATATATTTT
CDR3 protein: CASSLEAFRSGNTIYF

J gene: TRBJ2-1
V gene: TRBV12-1
D gene: NA
clone size: NA
CDR3 length: 15
CDR3 DNA: TGTGCCAGCACTCCACTAGCGGGGTGGTGTAATGAGCAGTTCTTC
CDR3 protein: CASTPLAGWCNEQFF

J gene: TRBJ1-1
V gene: TRBV6-1
D gene: NA
clone size: NA
CDR3 length: 13
CDR3 DNA: TGTGCCAGCAGCGACGGACTGACACCAGAAGCTTTCTTT
CDR3 protein: CASSDGLTPEAFF

J gene: TRBJ1-1
V gene: TRBV5-6
D gene: NA
clone size: NA
CDR3 length: 14
CDR3 DNA: TGTGCCAGCAGCTTGGTGACGGAGGGTACTGAAGCTTTCTTT
CDR3 protein: CASSLVTEGTEAFF

J gene: TRBJ2-1
V gene: TRBV2
D gene: TRBD2
clone size: few
CDR3 length: 13
CDR3 DNA: TGTGCCAGCAGTAGCGGGACCTACAATGAGCAGTTCTTC
CDR3 protein: CASSSGTYNEQFF

J gene: TRBJ2-3
V gene: TRBV9
D gene: TRBD2
clone size: NA
CDR3 length: 16
CDR3 DNA: TGTGCCAGCAGCGTAGACGGGAGGGCTAGCACAGATACGCAGTATTTT
CDR3 protein: CASSVDGRASTDTQYF

J gene: TRBJ2-1
V gene: TRBV7-3
D gene: NA
clone size: NA
CDR3 length: 13
CDR3 DNA: TGTGCCAGCAGCCCCAACGGTTACAATGAGCAGTTCTTC
CDR3 protein: CASSPNGYNEQFF

J gene: TRBJ1-4
V gene: TRBV18
D gene: TRBD1
clone size: few
CDR3 length: 14
CDR3 DNA: TGTGCCAGCTCACCTGGAGGGGGCGATGAAAAACTGTTTTTT
CDR3 protein: CASSPGGGDEKLFF

J gene: TRBJ2-7
V gene: TRBV6-1
D gene: NA
clone size: NA
CDR3 length: 13
CDR3 DNA: TGTGCCAGCAGTCCTGGACAGAGAAACGAGCAGTACTTC
CDR3 protein: CASSPGQRNEQYF

J gene: TRBJ1-2
V gene: TRBV30
D gene: NA
clone size: NA
CDR3 length: 11
CDR3 DNA: TGTGCCTGGACAGCTAACTATGGCTACACCTTC
CDR3 protein: CAWTANYGYTF

J gene: TRBJ2-5
V gene: TRBV7-9
D gene: TRBD2
clone size: once
CDR3 length: 18
CDR3 DNA: TGTGCCAGCAGCTTAGCGCAGATTAGCGGGGGACTCCAAGAGACCCAGTACTTC
CDR3 protein: CASSLAQISGGLQETQYF

J gene: TRBJ1-1
V gene: TRBV6-6
D gene: NA
clone size: few
CDR3 length: 11
CDR3 DNA: TGTGCCAGCAGCGACAGGTCTGAAGCTTTCTTT
CDR3 protein: CASSDRSEAFF

J gene: TRBJ1-4
V gene: TRBV15
D gene: TRBD1
clone size: NA
CDR3 length: 15
CDR3 DNA: TGTGCCACCAGCAGAGGTGGGACAGGGGAAGAAAAACTGTTTTTT
CDR3 protein: CATSRGGTGEEKLFF

J gene: TRBJ2-3
V gene: TRBV28
D gene: TRBD1
clone size: NA
CDR3 length: 15
CDR3 DNA: TGTGCCAGCCGCTCAACAGGGGCTTACACAGATACGCAGTATTTT
CDR3 protein: CASRSTGAYTDTQYF

J gene: TRBJ2-7
V gene: TRBV5-3
D gene: TRBD1
clone size: NA
CDR3 length: 15
CDR3 DNA: TGTGCCAGAAGCTCCGCCGCGACAGGGGTGTACGAGCAGTACTTC
CDR3 protein: CARSSAATGVYEQYF

J gene: TRBJ2-7
V gene: TRBV29-1
D gene: NA
clone size: NA
CDR3 length: 12
CDR3 DNA: TGCAGCGTTGTAATTAGCGGCTACGAGCAGTACTTC
CDR3 protein: CSVVISGYEQYF

J gene: TRBJ1-1
V gene: TRBV6-6
D gene: NA
clone size: NA
CDR3 length: 14
CDR3 DNA: TGTGCCAGCAGTTCGGGACAATCGAACACTGAAGCTTTCTTT
CDR3 protein: CASSSGQSNTEAFF

J gene: TRBJ1-6
V gene: TRBV6-1
D gene: NA
clone size: NA
CDR3 length: 13
CDR3 DNA: TGTGCCAGCAGTGAGGGTCCGGGGTCACCCCTCCACTTT
CDR3 protein: CASSEGPGSPLHF

J gene: TRBJ2-1
V gene: TRBV27
D gene: TRBD2
clone size: once
CDR3 length: 16
CDR3 DNA: TGTGCCAGCGGATCCCTGGCTAGCGGGAGATACAATGAGCAGTTCTTC
CDR3 protein: CASGSLASGRYNEQFF

J gene: TRBJ1-2
V gene: TRBV5-1
D gene: TRBD1
clone size: NA
CDR3 length: 16
CDR3 DNA: TGCGCCAGCAGCTCCCACAGGACAGGGGGTTACGTCGGCTACACCTTC
CDR3 protein: CASSSHRTGGYVGYTF

J gene: TRBJ2-7
V gene: TRBV7-3
D gene: NA
clone size: NA
CDR3 length: 17
CDR3 DNA: TGTGCCAGCAGCTTAAGATACAATAGGGCTCGGGGGTGTGAGCAGTACTTC
CDR3 protein: CASSLRYNRARGCEQYF

J gene: TRBJ2-7
V gene: TRBV2
D gene: NA
clone size: NA
CDR3 length: 13
CDR3 DNA: TGTGCCACCCAGGGGCTCTTTCACTACGAGCAGTACTTC
CDR3 protein: CATQGLFHYEQYF

J gene: TRBJ2-5
V gene: TRBV7-2
D gene: TRBD2
clone size: once
CDR3 length: 14
CDR3 DNA: TGTGCCAGCAGCGTCGGGACTACTCGGGAGACCCAGTACTTC
CDR3 protein: CASSVGTTRETQYF

J gene: TRBJ1-2
V gene: TRBV18
D gene: NA
clone size: NA
CDR3 length: 16
CDR3 DNA: TGTGCCAGCTCAGGGTCAACTGGGCAATCTACTTATGGCTACACCTTC
CDR3 protein: CASSGSTGQSTYGYTF

J gene: TRBJ2-2
V gene: TRBV21-1
D gene: NA
clone size: NA
CDR3 length: 16
CDR3 DNA: TGTGCCATACCCCCTCGGGAAGGGGGTCTCACCGGGGAGCTGTTTTTT
CDR3 protein: CAIPPREGGLTGELFF

J gene: TRBJ2-1
V gene: TRBV2
D gene: NA
clone size: NA
CDR3 length: 14
CDR3 DNA: TGTGCCAGCAGAGTTAGCGGAATTAACAATGAGCAGTTCTTC
CDR3 protein: CASRVSGINNEQFF

J gene: TRBJ2-5
V gene: TRBV6-6
D gene: NA
clone size: once
CDR3 length: 14
CDR3 DNA: TGTGCCAGCAGCACTCAACAGGGTCGCGAGACCCAGTACTTC
CDR3 protein: CASSTQQGRETQYF

J gene: TRBJ1-3
V gene: TRBV13
D gene: TRBD1
clone size: NA
CDR3 length: 14
CDR3 DNA: TGTGCCAGCAGCCGGGACAGCTCTGGAAACACCATATATTTT
CDR3 protein: CASSRDSSGNTIYF

J gene: TRBJ2-7
V gene: TRBV19
D gene: NA
clone size: NA
CDR3 length: 16
CDR3 DNA: TGTGCCAGTAGTATCGGTTCGGGGTCTTTGACCTACGAGCAGTACTTC
CDR3 protein: CASSIGSGSLTYEQYF

J gene: TRBJ2-2
V gene: TRBV7-9
D gene: TRBD2
clone size: NA
CDR3 length: 15
CDR3 DNA: TGTGCCAGCAGGCCACTAGCGGCTAACACCGGGGAGCTGTTTTTT
CDR3 protein: CASRPLAANTGELFF

J gene: TRBJ2-4
V gene: TRBV7-2
D gene: NA
clone size: NA
CDR3 length: 13
CDR3 DNA: TGTGCCAGCAGCTTAATGGCACGGGACATTCAGTACTTC
CDR3 protein: CASSLMARDIQYF

J gene: TRBJ1-2
V gene: TRBV6-4
D gene: TRBD1
clone size: NA
CDR3 length: 17
CDR3 DNA: TGTGCCAGCACCCCGGGGACAGGGGGCGGGGCTAACTATGGCTACACCTTC
CDR3 protein: CASTPGTGGGANYGYTF

J gene: TRBJ2-1
V gene: TRBV11-3
D gene: NA
clone size: NA
CDR3 length: 15
CDR3 DNA: TGTGCCAGCAGCTCGGGACTGCTATTACGGGATGAGCAGTTCTTC
CDR3 protein: CASSSGLLLRDEQFF

J gene: TRBJ1-5
V gene: TRBV10-3
D gene: NA
clone size: NA
CDR3 length: 13
CDR3 DNA: TGTGCCATCAGTCGGGGGTCAGGACAGCCCCAGCATTTT
CDR3 protein: CAISRGSGQPQHF

J gene: TRBJ2-7
V gene: TRBV4-1
D gene: NA
clone size: NA
CDR3 length: 16
CDR3 DNA: TGCGCCAGCAGCCTTGGGCGGGCGGGGGCAAGGAACGAGCAGTACTTC
CDR3 protein: CASSLGRAGARNEQYF

J gene: TRBJ2-7
V gene: TRBV18
D gene: TRBD1
clone size: NA
CDR3 length: 15
CDR3 DNA: TGTGCCAGCTCTGTCGGGACAGGGGGCAATGCCGAGCAGTACTTC
CDR3 protein: CASSVGTGGNAEQYF